This T cell receptor (beta chain) was captured in a study of regulatory T cells in long-lasting Graves disease. Whole-study findings and limits: When disease was persistent, TRBV28, TRBJ1-2 and TRBJ2-5 were the favored segments.

As concerns this clonotype: Its target is unknown.

This CDR3 spans 16 amino acids. The V gene lost 5 bases and the J gene lost 0 bases, with 14 bases spanning the gap. CDR1 MDHEN and CDR2 SYDVKM come from the germline V gene. Time point defined: persistent/refractory GD, antithyroid drugs over 5 years with positive TRAb. Isolated PBMC RNA provided the starting material for the TCR library. Researchers made TCR beta libraries by using iRepertoire HTBI primers and running Arm-PCR on CDR3 regions. TCRdb recomputed calls from the multiplex PCR reads with MiXCR, one row per CDR3 protein. The sample holds about 290,000 distinct CDR3 sequences, 22% seen once.

This sequence joins TRBV28 and TRBJ1-3, with D perhaps matching TRBD1 (6 bases). The material was peripheral blood mononuclear cells (PBMCs), obtained when the disease was refractory, from a patient treated with antithyroid drugs. The sequence came from a female donor with Graves disease. CDR3: CASSPDSWYSGNTIYF. As DNA, the CDR3 is TGTGCCAGCAGTCCGGACAGTTGGTACTCTGGAAACACCATATATTTT.